One sample yielded the 27 T cell receptor beta chains listed below, sequenced in a study of blood T cell repertoires in COVID-19 (dated by TCRdb to 2018 to 2021). The receptor library was made with the immunoSEQ multiplex PCR assay. In its TCRdb copy, this immuneACCESS table keeps in-frame sequences only and misses some clones. Where compared with another copy, unresolved V genes explain less than half of these, and the others have no known cause. The sample profile shows some 450,000 clones; about 90% of them were found once. 0.75% to 0.85% of the sample is in the top ten clones. Material for sequencing was peripheral blood. The receptor set was obtained from a man between 18 and 35 years old with COVID-19, enrolled during active disease.

CDR3 sequence reads: CASSPDRGRGTDTQYF. Here the CDR3 DNA reads TGTGCCAGCTCACCAGACAGGGGAAGGGGCACAGATACGCAGTATTTT. This rearrangement joins TRBV18 to TRBJ2-3, with TRBD1 identical over 8 bases. V trimming: 2 bases; J trimming: 1 base; junction bases outside the gene matches: 5. The germline V gene has CDR1 KGHSH and CDR2 LQKENI. This CDR3 contains 16 residues.

The chain has TRBV15 and TRBJ2-5; 10 bases are shared with TRBD2. With 2 bases clipped from V and 3 bases from J, the junction kept 6 bases outside the gene matches. Germline loops: CDR1 LNHNV, CDR2 YYDKDF (reference sequence). The CDR3 sequence is 16 residues long. Here the CDR3 DNA reads TGTGCCACCAGCAGAAGACTAGCGGGTTTTAAAGAGACCCAGTACTTC. It codes for CATSRRLAGFKETQYF.

This clone was observed once. The chain joins TRBV2 to TRBJ1-6; weak D call: TRBD1 (5 bases). The germline CDR1 and CDR2 sequences are SNHLY and FYNNEI. Trimming left V 1 base short and J 6 bases short, with 10 bases between. The CDR3 runs to 15 residues. The CDR3 bases are TGTGCCAGCAGTGAAGGGGGCGCTTTTAATTCACCCCTCCACTTT. Translation: CASSEGGAFNSPLHF.

This clone was picked up one time. Other DNA sequences from this sample encode an identical CDR3 as well. The rearrangement links TRBV9 to TRBJ2-3; D unresolved. The germline V gene has CDR1 SGDLS and CDR2 YYNGEE. Trimming left V 2 bases short and J 5 bases short, with 3 bases between. The CDR3 covers 11 residues. In DNA form, the CDR3 reads TGTGCCAGCAGCGTCCGAGATACGCAGTATTTT. This gives the protein CASSVRDTQYF.

The genes are TRBV4-2 and TRBJ1-1; possible D gene TRBD1, 6 bases. CDR3 size: 13 residues. V was shortened by 2 bases and J by 8 bases, with 12 bases between the two germline ends. The germline CDR1 and CDR2 sequences are LGHNA and YNFKEQ. The CDR3 region is CASSQNGGAEAFF. The CDR3 nucleotides read TGTGCCAGCAGCCAAAATGGGGGGGCAGAAGCTTTCTTT.

V is TRBV19 and J is TRBJ2-2; no firm D call. Germline lookup yields CDR1 LNHDA and CDR2 SQIVND (reference sequence). V lost 0 bases, J lost 5 bases, and 7 bases lay in between. This CDR3 is 14 amino acids long. CDR3 in amino acids: CASSIDLNTGELFF. The CDR3 nucleotides are TGTGCCAGTAGTATAGACCTAAATACCGGGGAGCTGTTTTTT.

Only one count was recorded for this clone. The chain employs TRBV5-1 and TRBJ1-6; a weak D match, TRBD1 (6 bases). Germline values: CDR1 SGHRS, CDR2 YFSETQ. The CDR3 has 16 amino acids. Between the trimmed V and J ends, which lost 4 bases and 0 bases, there was a span of 11 bases. The CDR3: CASSPQGSSYNSPLHF. For the CDR3, the DNA is TGCGCCAGCAGCCCGCAGGGGAGCTCCTATAATTCACCCCTCCACTTT.

The chain has TRBV24-1 and TRBJ1-6, with D possibly TRBD1 on 6 matching bases. Germline V gene data show CDR1 as KGHDR and CDR2 as SFDVKD. Deletions cut 4 bases from V and 12 bases from J, with 12 bases between. The length of the CDR3 is 13 residues. The CDR3 region is CATSEAGAGPLHF. The DNA for the CDR3 is TGTGCCACCAGTGAAGCAGGGGCAGGACCCCTCCACTTT.

The chain is built from TRBV13 and TRBJ2-3; D gene uncertain. The CDR3 runs to 14 residues. The V end was cut by 5 bases, the J end by 6 bases, with 15 bases between. CDR1 PRHDT and CDR2 FYEKMQ come from the germline V gene (reference sequence). CDR3 residues: CASSAPIRVDTQYF. CDR3 nucleotide sequence: TGTGCCAGCAGCGCCCCGATACGGGTGGATACGCAGTATTTT.

Comments on this clone: Relative to the germline gene, one junction end is altered; a read error may explain this. This chain uses TRBV19 with TRBJ1-5; D gene ambiguous. The germline CDR1 and CDR2 sequences are LNHDA and SQIVND (reference sequence). The length of the CDR3 is 16 residues. The CDR3 loop reads CASSILYRLSDQPQHF. The DNA for the CDR3 is TGTGCCAGTAGTATCTTGTACAGACTTAGCGATCAGCCCCAGCATTTT.

The V and J genes are TRBV5-1 and TRBJ1-1; D remains ambiguous. V gave up 2 bases and J gave up 3 bases, with 11 bases separating them. Germline V lookup: CDR1 SGHRS, CDR2 YFSETQ. CDR3 length: 14 residues. The CDR3 protein is CASSLSGRDTEAFF. CDR3 nucleotide sequence: TGCGCCAGCAGCTTATCGGGGAGGGACACTGAAGCTTTCTTT. Combining the CDR3 with reference TRBV5-1 and TRBJ1-1 gives the whole variable domain KAGVTQTPRYLIKTRGQQVTLSCSPISGHRSVSWYQQTPGQGLQFLFEYFSETQRNKGNFPGRFSGRQFSNSRSEMNVSTLELGDSALYLCASSLSGRDTEAFFGQGTRLTVV.

The chain recombines TRBV25-1 with TRBJ2-2; maybe TRBD2 (6 bases). The V end lost 8 bases, the J end lost 8 bases, and 15 bases lay between the germline ends. Germline V gene lookup returns CDR1 MGHDK and CDR2 SYGVNS. The CDR3 covers 13 residues. The CDR3, as DNA: TGTGCCAGCCAAGTAAGCGGGCTAGGGGAGCTGTTTTTT. Protein product: CASQVSGLGELFF.

The CDR3 here is CASSQDSLGGIEKLFF. CDR3 bases: TGTGCCAGCAGCCAAGACAGCCTCGGGGGGATTGAAAAACTGTTTTTT. The V and J genes are TRBV3-1 (or the pseudogene TRBV3-2) and TRBJ1-4, with D possibly matching TRBD1 (5 bases). Germline CDR1 reads LGHDT; CDR2 reads YNNKEL (reference sequence). V lost 0 bases to trimming and J lost 7 bases, with 15 bases between them. The CDR3 consists of 16 residues.

The chain couples TRBV9 to TRBJ2-3, with D unresolved. Trimming removed 0 bases at V and 6 bases at J, with 5 bases between. The germline CDR1 and CDR2 sequences are SGDLS and YYNGEE. The CDR3 covers 12 residues. DNA of the CDR3: TGTGCCAGCAGCGTAGGTCATGATACGCAGTATTTT. It is translated as CASSVGHDTQYF.

The chain carries TRBV2 and TRBJ2-3; no clear D. V was pared by 2 bases and J by 6 bases, with 12 bases between. Germline V CDR1 and CDR2: SNHLY, FYNNEI. The CDR3 length is 14 residues. CDR3 bases: TGTGCCAGCAGTGAAATGAGTGAGGTCGATACGCAGTATTTT. It codes for CASSEMSEVDTQYF.

This clone has only one observation. The V and J genes are TRBV7-9 and TRBJ2-7; tentatively, D is TRBD1 (5 bases). Looked up from germline, CDR1 is SEHNR and CDR2 is FQNEAQ (reference sequence). CDR3 size: 12 residues. V gave up 3 bases and J gave up 4 bases, with 7 bases separating them. The CDR3 DNA reads as TGTGCCAGCAGCTTGACAGATTACGAGCAGTACTTC. Translated: CASSLTDYEQYF. Complete variable domain (other parts from reference TRBV7-9 and TRBJ2-7): DTGVSQNPRHKITKRGQNVTFRCDPISEHNRLYWYRQTLGQGPEFLTYFQNEAQLEKSRLLSDRFSAERPKGSFSTLEIQRTEQGDSAMYLCASSLTDYEQYFGPGTRLTVT.

The V call is TRBV5-1, the J call TRBJ1-1; maybe TRBD1 (5 bases). The germline V gene has CDR1 SGHRS and CDR2 YFSETQ. The V end lost 1 base, the J end lost 1 base, and 11 bases lay between the germline ends. This CDR3 has 15 residues. In DNA form, the CDR3 reads TGCGCCAGCAGCTTGACAGGCCCAAAGAACACTGAAGCTTTCTTT. As protein: CASSLTGPKNTEAFF.

V and J are TRBV7-2 and TRBJ2-7, with D possibly being TRBD2 (7 bases). Looked up from germline, CDR1 is SGHTA and CDR2 is FQGNSA. This CDR3 is built from 14 residues. V gave up 4 bases and J gave up 7 bases, with 17 bases separating them. CDR3 region: CASSSKYREGEQYF. CDR3 nucleotide sequence: TGTGCCAGCAGCTCCAAGTACAGGGAGGGGGAGCAGTACTTC.

The V gene is TRBV6-5, the J gene TRBJ1-2, with a weak D call TRBD1 (5 bases). V lost 7 bases, J lost 0 bases, and 12 bases lay in between. This CDR3 contains 14 residues. From germline, CDR1 is MNHEY and CDR2 SVGAGI. CDR3 region: CASKTGAANYGYTF. In DNA form, the CDR3 reads TGTGCCAGCAAAACAGGTGCGGCTAACTATGGCTACACCTTC.

This chain connects TRBV4-1 to TRBJ1-2; weak D call: TRBD1 (6 bases). The CDR3 is 16 residues long. Germline assignment: CDR1 MGHRA and CDR2 YSYEKL. V lost 3 bases and J lost 6, with 20 bases in between. As DNA, the CDR3 is TGCGCCAGCAGCCAGAGACTGACGGGGGGGCTTGATGGCTACACCTTC. Protein sequence: CASSQRLTGGLDGYTF.

This chain links TRBV11-2 with TRBJ2-3; D is unresolved. CDR1 SGHAT and CDR2 FQNNGV come from the germline V gene. V lost 0 bases, J lost 6 bases, and 7 bases lay in between. The CDR3 extends over 13 amino acids. CDR3 protein: CASSLEMRDTQYF. In DNA form, the CDR3 reads TGTGCCAGCAGCTTAGAAATGCGGGATACGCAGTATTTT.

Details on this clone: This sample also contains other DNA sequences that code for the same CDR3. The chain combines TRBV5-1 with TRBJ2-1, with TRBD2 matching over 10 bases. The J segment lost 2 bases and the V segment lost 3 bases, leaving 2 bases of the junction unmatched. Germline V gene lookup returns CDR1 SGHRS and CDR2 YFSETQ. The CDR3 is 15 amino acids. The CDR3 sequence: CASSSLAGPYNEQFF. CDR3 nucleotide sequence: TGCGCCAGCAGCTCACTAGCGGGGCCCTACAATGAGCAGTTCTTC.

This chain links TRBV5-1 with TRBJ2-1, with 14 bases aligning to TRBD2. Per germline, CDR1 SGHRS and CDR2 YFSETQ. V lost 4 bases and J lost 1; bases outside the gene matches: 4. This CDR3 comprises 17 residues. In nucleotides, the CDR3 is TGCGCCAGCAGCCCCGGACTAGCGGGAGGATCCTACAATGAGCAGTTCTTC. As protein: CASSPGLAGGSYNEQFF.

The rearrangement uses TRBV24-1 and TRBJ2-5; possible D gene TRBD1, 6 bases. CDR3 size: 14 residues. Per germline, CDR1 KGHDR and CDR2 SFDVKD. The V end was cut by 4 bases, the J end by 5 bases, with 13 bases between. CDR3 amino acids: CATSETGKLETQYF. CDR3 sequence (DNA): TGTGCCACCAGTGAAACAGGGAAGTTGGAGACCCAGTACTTC.

The rearrangement uses TRBV5-1 and TRBJ2-6, with D possibly being TRBD1 (6 bases). The CDR3 covers 19 residues. Trimming took 3 bases from V and 0 from J, leaving 19 bases between them. Germline-derived CDR1 and CDR2 are SGHRS and YFSETQ. CDR3 residues: CASSYGDGRGSSGANVLTF. The CDR3, as DNA: TGCGCCAGCAGCTACGGGGATGGCAGGGGTAGCTCTGGGGCCAACGTCCTGACTTTC.

Concerning this clone itself: Other nucleotide sequences in the sample specify the same CDR3. The chain links TRBV19 to TRBJ2-5; 8 positions agree with TRBD2. The J segment lost 5 bases and the V segment lost 2 bases, leaving 4 bases of the junction unmatched. Per germline, CDR1 LNHDA and CDR2 SQIVND (reference sequence). The CDR3 consists of 14 residues. CDR3 bases: TGTGCCAGTAGTATAACAGGCGGGAGGGAGACCCAGTACTTC. As protein: CASSITGGRETQYF.

The rearrangement uses TRBV27 and TRBJ2-1; TRBD2 matches at 9 bases. Germline V lookup: CDR1 MNHEY, CDR2 SMNVEV (reference sequence). Losses at the gene ends were 3 bases for V and 1 base for J; bases not matched to a gene: 4. The CDR3 covers 16 residues. CDR3 bases: TGTGCCAGCAGTTTTAGCGGGAGCGATTCCTACAATGAGCAGTTCTTC. Residues: CASSFSGSDSYNEQFF.